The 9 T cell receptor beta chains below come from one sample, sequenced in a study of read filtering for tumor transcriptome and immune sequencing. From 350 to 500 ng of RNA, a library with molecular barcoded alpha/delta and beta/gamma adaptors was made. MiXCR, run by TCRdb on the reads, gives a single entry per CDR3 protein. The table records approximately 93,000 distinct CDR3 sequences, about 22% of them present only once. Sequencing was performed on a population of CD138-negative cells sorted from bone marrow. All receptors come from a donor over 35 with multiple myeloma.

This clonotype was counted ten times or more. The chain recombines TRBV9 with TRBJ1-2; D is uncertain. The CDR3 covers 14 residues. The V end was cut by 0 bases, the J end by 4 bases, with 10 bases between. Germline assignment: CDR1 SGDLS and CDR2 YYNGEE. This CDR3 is CASSVAPGAYGYTF. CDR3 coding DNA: TGTGCCAGCAGCGTAGCACCAGGAGCCTATGGCTACACCTTC.

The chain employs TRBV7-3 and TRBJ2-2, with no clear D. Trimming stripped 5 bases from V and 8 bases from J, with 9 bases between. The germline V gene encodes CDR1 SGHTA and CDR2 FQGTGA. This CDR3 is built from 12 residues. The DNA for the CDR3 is TGTGCCAGCAGCCGAGAATCGGGGGAGCTGTTTTTT. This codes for CASSRESGELFF.

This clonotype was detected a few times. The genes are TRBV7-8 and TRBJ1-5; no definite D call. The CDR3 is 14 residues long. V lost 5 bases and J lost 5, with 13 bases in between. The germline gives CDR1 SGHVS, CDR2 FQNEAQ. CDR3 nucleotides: TGTGCCAGCAGCCCGCGAGGGCAATATCAGCCCCAGCATTTT. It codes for CASSPRGQYQPQHF.

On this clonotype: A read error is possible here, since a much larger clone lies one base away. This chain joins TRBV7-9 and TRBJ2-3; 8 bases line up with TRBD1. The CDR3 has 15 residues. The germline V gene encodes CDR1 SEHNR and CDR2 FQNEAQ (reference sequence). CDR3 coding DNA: TGTGCCGGCAGCACCGGGACAGGTGACACAGATACGCAGTATTTT. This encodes CAGSTGTGDTDTQYF.

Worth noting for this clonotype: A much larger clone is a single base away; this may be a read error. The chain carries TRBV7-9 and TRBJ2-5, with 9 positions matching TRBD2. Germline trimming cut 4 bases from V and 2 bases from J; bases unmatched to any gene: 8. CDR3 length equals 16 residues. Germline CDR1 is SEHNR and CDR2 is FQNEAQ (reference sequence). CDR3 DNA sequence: TGTGCCAGCAGCTCAGAAGCTAGCGGGAAGCAAGAGACCCAGTACTTC. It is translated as CASSSEASGKQETQYF.

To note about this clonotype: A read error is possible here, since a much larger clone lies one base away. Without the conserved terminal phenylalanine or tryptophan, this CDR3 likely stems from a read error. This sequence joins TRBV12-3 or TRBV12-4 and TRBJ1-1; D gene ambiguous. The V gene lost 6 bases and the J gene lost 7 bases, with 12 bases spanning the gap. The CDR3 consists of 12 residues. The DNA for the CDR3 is TGTGCCAGCAGAGATCCGGGAGTTGAAGCTTTCTCT. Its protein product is CASRDPGVEAFS.

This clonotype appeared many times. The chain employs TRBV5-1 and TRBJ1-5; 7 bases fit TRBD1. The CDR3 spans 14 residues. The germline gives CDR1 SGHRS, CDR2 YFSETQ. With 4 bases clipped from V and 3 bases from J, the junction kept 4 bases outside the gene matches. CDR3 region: CASSAGQPNQPQHF. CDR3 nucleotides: TGCGCCAGCAGCGCGGGACAGCCCAATCAGCCCCAGCATTTT.

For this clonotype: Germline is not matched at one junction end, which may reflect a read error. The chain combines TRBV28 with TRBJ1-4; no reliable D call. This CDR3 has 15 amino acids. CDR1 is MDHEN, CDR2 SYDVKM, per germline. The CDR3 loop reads CASTPGGEENVKLFF. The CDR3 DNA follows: TGTGCCAGCACCCCCGGAGGTGAGGAGAATGTAAAACTGTTTTTT.

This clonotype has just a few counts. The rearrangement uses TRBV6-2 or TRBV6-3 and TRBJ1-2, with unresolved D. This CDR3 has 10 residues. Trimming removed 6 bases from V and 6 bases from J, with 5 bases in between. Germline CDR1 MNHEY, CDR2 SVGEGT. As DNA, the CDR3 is TGTGCCAGCAGCCCCAATGGCTACACCTTC. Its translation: CASSPNGYTF.